The source of this T cell receptor (beta chain) is a study of T cells in Graves' hyperthyroidism and ophthalmopathy. RNA transcripts served as the template for amplifying TCR beta CDR3 regions. First-round RT-PCR of the TCR CDR3 relied on the HTBI primer set. Via MiXCR, TCRdb re-called the multiplex PCR reads, giving one row per CDR3 protein. The table shows approximately 370,000 distinct CDR3 sequences, with roughly 15% occurring only once. CDR1 and CDR2 from the germline V gene are MNHNS and SASEGT. Trimming cost V 2 bases and J 11 bases; bases outside gene matches: 3. The CDR3 has 12 residues. Material: blood. The clonotype was recovered from a woman in her 30s with Graves' hyperthyroidism that later progressed to Graves' ophthalmopathy. The chain recombines TRBV6-1 with TRBJ2-1; TRBD1 matches 7 bases. The CDR3 sequence is CASSERQGKQFF. The DNA for the CDR3 is TGTGCCAGCAGTGAACGACAGGGTAAGCAGTTCTTC.